Listed here is a single T cell receptor (beta chain). This sample was included in a study of shared clonotypes between healthy human individuals. This CDR3 has 15 residues. Germline CDR1 reads MDHEN; CDR2 reads SYDVKM. The trim removed 6 bases at V and 5 bases at J, leaving 11 bases unmatched. Method: immunoSEQ multiplex PCR; TCRdb's copy keeps in-frame clones and lacks some. The top ten hold 1.8% of the sample, which has 600,000 to 800,000 clones, roughly two thirds seen once. J is TRBJ1-2 and V is TRBV28, with 8 bases identical to TRBD1. This TCR was recovered from a woman under 40 in good health. The material sequenced was memory CD4+ T cells sorted from blood. Documented subset: CD45RA-negative fraction. DNA for the CDR3: TGTGCCAGCAGCGATAACAGGGGGAGTTTGTATGGCTACACCTTC. Translating it yields CASSDNRGSLYGYTF.